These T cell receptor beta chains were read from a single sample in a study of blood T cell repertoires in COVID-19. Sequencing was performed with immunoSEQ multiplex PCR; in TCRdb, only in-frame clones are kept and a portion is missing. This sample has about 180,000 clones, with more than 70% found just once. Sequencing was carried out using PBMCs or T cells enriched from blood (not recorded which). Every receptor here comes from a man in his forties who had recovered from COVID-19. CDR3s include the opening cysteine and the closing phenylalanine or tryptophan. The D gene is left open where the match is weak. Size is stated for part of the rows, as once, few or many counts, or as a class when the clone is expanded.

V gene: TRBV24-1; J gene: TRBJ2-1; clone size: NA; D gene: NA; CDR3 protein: CATISSGNEQFF; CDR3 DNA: TGTGCCACCATCTCGTCGGGCAATGAGCAGTTCTTC
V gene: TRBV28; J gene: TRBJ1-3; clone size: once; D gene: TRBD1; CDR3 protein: CASSSGGIHGNTIYF; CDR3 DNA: TGTGCCAGCAGTTCAGGGGGCATTCATGGAAACACCATATATTTT
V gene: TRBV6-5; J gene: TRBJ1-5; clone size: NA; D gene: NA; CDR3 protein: CASSYGQSYQPQHF; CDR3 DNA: TGTGCCAGCTCATACGGACAGTCTTATCAGCCCCAGCATTTT
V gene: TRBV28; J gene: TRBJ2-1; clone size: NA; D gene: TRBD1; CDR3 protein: CASSLSGQGYNEQFF; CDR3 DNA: TGTGCCAGCAGTTTATCGGGACAGGGGTACAATGAGCAGTTCTTC
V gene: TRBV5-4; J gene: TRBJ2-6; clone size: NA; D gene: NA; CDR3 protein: CASSLGGDPGANVLTF; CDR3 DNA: TGTGCCAGCAGCTTGGGGGGGGATCCTGGGGCCAACGTCCTGACTTTC
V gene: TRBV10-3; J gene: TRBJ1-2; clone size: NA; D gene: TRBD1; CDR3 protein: CAIGSGQGVYGYTF; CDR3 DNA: TGTGCCATCGGTTCGGGACAGGGTGTTTATGGCTACACCTTC
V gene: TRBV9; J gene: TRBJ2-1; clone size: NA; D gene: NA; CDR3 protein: CASSPYLDSFDNEQFF; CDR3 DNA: TGTGCCAGCAGCCCATATTTAGACAGTTTCGACAATGAGCAGTTCTTC
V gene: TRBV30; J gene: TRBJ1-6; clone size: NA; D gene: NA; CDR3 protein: CAWRQDSYNSPLHF; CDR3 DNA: TGTGCCTGGAGGCAGGACTCCTATAATTCACCCCTCCACTTT
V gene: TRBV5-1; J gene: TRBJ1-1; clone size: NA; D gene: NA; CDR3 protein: CASSLLGARGMNTEAFF; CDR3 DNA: TGCGCCAGCAGCTTACTGGGGGCTCGAGGGATGAACACTGAAGCTTTCTTT
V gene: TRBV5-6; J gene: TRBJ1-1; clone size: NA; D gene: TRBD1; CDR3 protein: CASSVSGGRQAFF; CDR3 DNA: TGTGCCAGCAGCGTATCAGGGGGCAGACAAGCTTTCTTT
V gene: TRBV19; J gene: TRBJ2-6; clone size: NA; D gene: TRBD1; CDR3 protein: CASSMRQGAAGANVLTF; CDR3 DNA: TGTGCCAGTAGTATGCGGCAGGGGGCAGCTGGGGCCAACGTCCTGACTTTC
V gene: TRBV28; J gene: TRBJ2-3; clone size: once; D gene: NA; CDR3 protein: CASTSGADTQYF; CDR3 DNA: TGTGCCAGCACCTCCGGGGCAGATACGCAGTATTTT
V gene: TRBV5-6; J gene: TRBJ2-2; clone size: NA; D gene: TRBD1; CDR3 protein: CASSLDGLLTGRTGELFF; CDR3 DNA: TGTGCCAGCAGCTTGGATGGTTTGTTGACAGGGAGAACCGGGGAGCTGTTTTTT
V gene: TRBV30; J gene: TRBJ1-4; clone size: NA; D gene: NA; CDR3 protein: CAWRPDSPGGVSEKLFF; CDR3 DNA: TGTGCCTGGAGGCCCGACAGCCCCGGGGGGGTTAGTGAAAAACTGTTTTTT
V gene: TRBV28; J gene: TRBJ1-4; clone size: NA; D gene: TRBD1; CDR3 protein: CASSLGGTGEKLFF; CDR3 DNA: TGTGCCAGCAGTTTGGGGGGGACAGGTGAAAAACTGTTTTTT
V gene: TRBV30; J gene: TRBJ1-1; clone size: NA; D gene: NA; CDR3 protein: CAWMGHRNTEAFF; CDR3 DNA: TGTGCCTGGATGGGACACCGGAACACTGAAGCTTTCTTT
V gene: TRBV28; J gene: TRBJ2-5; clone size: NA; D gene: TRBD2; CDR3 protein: CASSWGTSGYQRETQYF; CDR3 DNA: TGTGCCAGCAGTTGGGGGACTAGCGGGTACCAGCGGGAGACCCAGTACTTC
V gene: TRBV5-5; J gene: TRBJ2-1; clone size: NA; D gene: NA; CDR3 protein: CASSSPGYVGQFF; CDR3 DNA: TGTGCCAGCAGCTCACCGGGATACGTTGGGCAGTTCTTC
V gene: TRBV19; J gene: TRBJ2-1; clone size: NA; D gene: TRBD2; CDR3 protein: CASSIDHWTSVDNEQFF; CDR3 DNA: TGTGCCAGTAGTATAGATCATTGGACTAGCGTCGACAATGAGCAGTTCTTC
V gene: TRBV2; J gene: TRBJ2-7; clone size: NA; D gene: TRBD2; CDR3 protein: CASTNIAGRYEQYF; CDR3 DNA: TGTGCCAGCACTAATATAGCGGGCCGCTACGAGCAGTACTTC
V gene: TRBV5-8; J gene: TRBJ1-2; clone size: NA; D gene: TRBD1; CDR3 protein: CASSKTGIGYTF; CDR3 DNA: TGTGCCAGCAGCAAGACAGGGATCGGCTACACCTTC
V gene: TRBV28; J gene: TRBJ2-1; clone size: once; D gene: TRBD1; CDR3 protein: CASSPSDRWNNEQFF; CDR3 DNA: TGTGCCAGCAGTCCTTCGGACAGGTGGAACAATGAGCAGTTCTTC
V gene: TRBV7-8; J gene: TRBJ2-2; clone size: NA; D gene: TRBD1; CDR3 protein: CASSYGTGGTGELFF; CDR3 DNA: TGTGCCAGCAGCTACGGGACAGGAGGAACCGGGGAGCTGTTTTTT
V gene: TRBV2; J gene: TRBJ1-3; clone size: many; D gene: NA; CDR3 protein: CASSNDRTPRNTIYF; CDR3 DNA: TGTGCCAGCAGTAACGACAGAACCCCAAGGAACACCATATATTTT
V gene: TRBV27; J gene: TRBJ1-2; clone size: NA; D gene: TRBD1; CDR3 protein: CASSLFGQGKHYGYTF; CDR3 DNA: TGTGCCAGCAGTTTATTTGGACAGGGAAAACACTATGGCTACACCTTC
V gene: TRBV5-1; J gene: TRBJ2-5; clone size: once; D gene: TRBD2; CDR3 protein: CASVALAGVGETQYF; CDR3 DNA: TGCGCCAGCGTTGCCTTAGCGGGAGTCGGGGAGACCCAGTACTTC
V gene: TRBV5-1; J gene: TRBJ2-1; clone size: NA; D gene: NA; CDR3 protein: CASSLRGGYNEQFF; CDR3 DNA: TGCGCCAGCAGCTTGAGAGGTGGATACAATGAGCAGTTCTTC
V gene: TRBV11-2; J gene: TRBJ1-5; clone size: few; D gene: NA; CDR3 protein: CASSLEQVNQPQHF; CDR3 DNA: TGTGCCAGCAGCTTAGAACAGGTCAATCAGCCCCAGCATTTT
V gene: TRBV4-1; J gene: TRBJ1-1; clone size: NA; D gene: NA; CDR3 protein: CASSQDRGTEAFF; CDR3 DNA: TGCGCCAGCAGCCAAGATCGGGGCACTGAAGCTTTCTTT
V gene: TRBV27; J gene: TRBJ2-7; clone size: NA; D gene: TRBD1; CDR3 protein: CASSVTGGSYEQYF; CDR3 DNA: TGTGCCAGCAGTGTGACAGGGGGCTCCTACGAGCAGTACTTC
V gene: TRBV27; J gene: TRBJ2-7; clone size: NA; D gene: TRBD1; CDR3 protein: CASSRQGAYEQYF; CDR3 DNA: TGTGCCAGCAGTCGACAGGGGGCCTACGAGCAGTACTTC
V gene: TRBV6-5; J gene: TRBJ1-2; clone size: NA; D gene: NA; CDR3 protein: CASSQTGTGGYTF; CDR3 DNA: TGTGCCAGCAGTCAGACCGGGACTGGAGGCTACACCTTC
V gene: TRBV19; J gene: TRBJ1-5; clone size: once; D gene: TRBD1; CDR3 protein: CASSSWDRGESNQPQHF; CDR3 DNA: TGTGCCAGTAGTTCTTGGGACAGGGGGGAGAGCAATCAGCCCCAGCATTTT
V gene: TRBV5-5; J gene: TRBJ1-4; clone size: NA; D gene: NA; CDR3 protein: CASTTDPNEKLFF; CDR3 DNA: TGTGCCAGCACGACAGACCCCAATGAAAAACTGTTTTTT
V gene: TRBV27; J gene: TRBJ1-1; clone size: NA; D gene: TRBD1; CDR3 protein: CASSLDRQGTEAFF; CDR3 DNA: TGTGCCAGCAGTTTAGATCGACAGGGGACTGAAGCTTTCTTT
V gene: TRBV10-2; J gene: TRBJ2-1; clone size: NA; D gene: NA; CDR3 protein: CASKTASTLGGEQFF; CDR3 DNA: TGCGCCAGCAAGACTGCCTCAACGCTGGGGGGTGAGCAGTTCTTC
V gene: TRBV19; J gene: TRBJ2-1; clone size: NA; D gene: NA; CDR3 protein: CASTPVRGRLGVGNNEQFF; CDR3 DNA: TGTGCCAGTACCCCTGTCAGGGGGAGGTTAGGAGTGGGAAACAATGAGCAGTTCTTC
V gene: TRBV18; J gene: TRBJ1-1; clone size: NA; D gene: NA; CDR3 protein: CASWNAGLGTEAFF; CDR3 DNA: TGTGCCAGCTGGAATGCGGGCCTCGGCACTGAAGCTTTCTTT
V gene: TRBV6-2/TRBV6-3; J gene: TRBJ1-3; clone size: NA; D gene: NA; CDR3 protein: CASSYQHAGNTIYF; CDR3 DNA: TGTGCCAGCAGTTATCAACACGCTGGAAACACCATATATTTT
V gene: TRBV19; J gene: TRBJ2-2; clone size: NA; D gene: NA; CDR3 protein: CASKRAGELFF; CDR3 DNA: TGTGCCAGTAAGAGGGCCGGGGAGCTGTTTTTT
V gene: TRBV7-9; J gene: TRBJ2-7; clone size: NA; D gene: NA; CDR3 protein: CASSLGLVGILDEQYF; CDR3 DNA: TGTGCCAGCAGCTTAGGGCTAGTCGGTATTCTCGACGAGCAGTACTTC
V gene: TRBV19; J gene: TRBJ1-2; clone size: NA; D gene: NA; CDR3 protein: CASSIEGGYGYTF; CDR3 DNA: TGTGCCAGTAGTATTGAGGGCGGCTATGGCTACACCTTC
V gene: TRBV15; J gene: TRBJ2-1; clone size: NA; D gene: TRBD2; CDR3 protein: CATSRPGLAGAGEQFF; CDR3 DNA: TGTGCCACCAGCAGACCTGGACTAGCGGGGGCGGGTGAGCAGTTCTTC
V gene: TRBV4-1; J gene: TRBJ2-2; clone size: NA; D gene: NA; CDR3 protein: CASSQTRGLSRELFF; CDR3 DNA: TGCGCCAGCAGCCAGACCAGGGGATTGAGTAGGGAGCTGTTTTTT
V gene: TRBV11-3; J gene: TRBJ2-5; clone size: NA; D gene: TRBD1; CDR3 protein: CASSWTGFGETQYF; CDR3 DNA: TGTGCCAGTTCATGGACAGGGTTCGGAGAGACCCAGTACTTC
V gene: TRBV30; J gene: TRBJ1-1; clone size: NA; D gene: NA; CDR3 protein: CAWSVPGMNTEAFF; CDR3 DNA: TGTGCCTGGAGTGTACCAGGCATGAACACTGAAGCTTTCTTT
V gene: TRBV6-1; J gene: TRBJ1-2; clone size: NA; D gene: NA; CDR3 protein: CASSEEIGAPGYGYTF; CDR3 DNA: TGTGCCAGCAGTGAAGAAATAGGGGCCCCTGGCTATGGCTACACCTTC
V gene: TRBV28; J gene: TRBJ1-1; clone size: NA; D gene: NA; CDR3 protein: CASRREANTEAFF; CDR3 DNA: TGTGCCAGCCGCAGGGAGGCAAACACTGAAGCTTTCTTT
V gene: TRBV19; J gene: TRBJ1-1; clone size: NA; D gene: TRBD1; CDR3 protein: CASSVSYRGQSEAFF; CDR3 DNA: TGTGCCAGTAGTGTCTCCTACAGGGGGCAGAGTGAAGCTTTCTTT
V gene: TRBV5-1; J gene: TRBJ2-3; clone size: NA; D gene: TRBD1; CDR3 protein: CASSSEGQADTQYF; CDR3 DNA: TGCGCCAGCAGCTCGGAGGGACAGGCAGATACGCAGTATTTT
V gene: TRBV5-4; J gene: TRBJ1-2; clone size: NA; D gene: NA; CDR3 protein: CASSLGVGTPGYGYTF; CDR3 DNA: TGTGCCAGCAGCTTGGGGGTCGGCACCCCGGGCTATGGCTACACCTTC
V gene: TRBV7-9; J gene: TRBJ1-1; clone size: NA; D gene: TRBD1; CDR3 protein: CASSGQGFGAFF; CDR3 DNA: TGTGCCAGCAGCGGACAGGGATTCGGAGCTTTCTTT
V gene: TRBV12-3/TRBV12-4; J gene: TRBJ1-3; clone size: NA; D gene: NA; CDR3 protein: CASSRDTGNTIYF; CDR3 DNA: TGTGCCAGCAGTCGGGACACTGGAAACACCATATATTTT
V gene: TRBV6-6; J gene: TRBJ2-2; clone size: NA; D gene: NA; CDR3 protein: CASSEERANTGELFF; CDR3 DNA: TGTGCCAGCAGCGAGGAGAGGGCGAACACCGGGGAGCTGTTTTTT
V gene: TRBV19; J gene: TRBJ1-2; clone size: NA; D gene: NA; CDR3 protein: CASSTSGKLTTF; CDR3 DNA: TGTGCCAGTAGTACATCAGGGAAATTAACGACCTTC
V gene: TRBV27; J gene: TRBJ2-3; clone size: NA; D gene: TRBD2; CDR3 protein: CASSLLGGRLDTDTQYF; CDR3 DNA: TGTGCCAGCAGTTTATTAGGCGGGAGGCTTGACACAGATACGCAGTATTTT
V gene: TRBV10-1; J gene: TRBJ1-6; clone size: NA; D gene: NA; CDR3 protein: CASSESRNSPLHF; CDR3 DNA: TGCGCCAGCAGTGAGTCACGGAATTCACCCCTCCACTTT